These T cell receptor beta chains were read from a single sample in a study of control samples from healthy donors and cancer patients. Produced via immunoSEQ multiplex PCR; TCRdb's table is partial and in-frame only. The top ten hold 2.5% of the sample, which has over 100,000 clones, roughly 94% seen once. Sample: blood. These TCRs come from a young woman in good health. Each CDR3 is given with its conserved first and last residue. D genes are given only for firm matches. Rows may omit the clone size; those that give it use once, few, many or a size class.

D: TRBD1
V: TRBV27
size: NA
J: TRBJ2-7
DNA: TGTGCCAGCAGAGAGACAGGGGACCTTGGCGAGCAGTACTTC
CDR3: CASRETGDLGEQYF

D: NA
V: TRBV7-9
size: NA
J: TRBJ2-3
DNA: TGTGCCAGCAGCTTAGCGGGGGGCTCGGATACGCAGTATTTT
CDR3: CASSLAGGSDTQYF

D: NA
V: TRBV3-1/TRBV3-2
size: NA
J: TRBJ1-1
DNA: TGTGCCAGCAGCCAAGGGGTAGGGATAGTCACTGAAGCTTTCTTT
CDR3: CASSQGVGIVTEAFF

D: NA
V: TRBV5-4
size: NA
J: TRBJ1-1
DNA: TGTGCCAGCAGCACACTGACAGGGAACACTGAAGCTTTCTTT
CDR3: CASSTLTGNTEAFF

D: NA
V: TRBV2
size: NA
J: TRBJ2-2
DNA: TGTGCCAGCAGGTCAACAACGAACACCGGGGAGCTGTTTTTT
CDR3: CASRSTTNTGELFF

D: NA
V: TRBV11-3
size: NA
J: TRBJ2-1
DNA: TGTGCCAGCAGCTTAGTAGGGGGGGCGACCTACAATGAGCAGTTCTTC
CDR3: CASSLVGGATYNEQFF

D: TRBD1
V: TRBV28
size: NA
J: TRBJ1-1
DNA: TGTGCCAGCAGTTTTAAAGGGGGCATGACTGAAGCTTTCTTT
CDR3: CASSFKGGMTEAFF

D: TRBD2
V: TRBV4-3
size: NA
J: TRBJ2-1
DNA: TGCGCCAGCAGCCTTGGCGGGAGGACCAATGAGCAGTTCTTC
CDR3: CASSLGGRTNEQFF

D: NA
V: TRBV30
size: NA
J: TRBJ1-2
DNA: TGTGCCTGGAAGGCAGGGCTCGGCTACACCTTC
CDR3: CAWKAGLGYTF

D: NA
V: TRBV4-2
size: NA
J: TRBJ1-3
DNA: TGTGCCAGCAGGCCTGATCGGTCTGGAAACACCATATATTTT
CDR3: CASRPDRSGNTIYF

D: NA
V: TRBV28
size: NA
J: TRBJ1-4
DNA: TGTGCCAGCAGTTTAATCGGGCAGGGTAGTGAAAAACTGTTTTTT
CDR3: CASSLIGQGSEKLFF

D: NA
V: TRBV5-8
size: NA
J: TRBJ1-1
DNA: TGTGCCAGCAGCACCGGGCGGGGTTCGGTCACTGAAGCTTTCTTT
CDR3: CASSTGRGSVTEAFF

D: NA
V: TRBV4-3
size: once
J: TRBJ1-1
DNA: TGCGCCAGCAGCCAAGACCCCCGGGGAACTGAAGCTTTCTTT
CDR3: CASSQDPRGTEAFF

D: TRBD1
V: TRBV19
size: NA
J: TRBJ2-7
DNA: TGTGCCAGTAGTACGCCCGGGACAGGGACCTACGAGCAGTACTTC
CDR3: CASSTPGTGTYEQYF

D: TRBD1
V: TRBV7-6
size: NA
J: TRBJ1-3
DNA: TGTGCCAGCAGCTTTGGGACAGGGTTGGAGTACACCATATATTTT
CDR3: CASSFGTGLEYTIYF

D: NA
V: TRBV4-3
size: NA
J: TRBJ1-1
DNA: TGCGCCAGCAGCCGGACAGAGAACACTGAAGCTTTCTTT
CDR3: CASSRTENTEAFF

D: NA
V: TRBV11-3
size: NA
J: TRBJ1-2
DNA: TGTGCCAGCAGCTTAGATCGGGGAGTCGGTGGCTACACCTTC
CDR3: CASSLDRGVGGYTF

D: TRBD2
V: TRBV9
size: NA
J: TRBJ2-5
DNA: TGTGCCAGCGGACTAGCGGGGGGGCCGGAGACCCAGTACTTC
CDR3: CASGLAGGPETQYF

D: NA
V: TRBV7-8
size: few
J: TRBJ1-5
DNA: TGTGCCAGCAGCTTAGCGAGGACCTCTTGGAATCAGCCCCAGCATTTT
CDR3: CASSLARTSWNQPQHF

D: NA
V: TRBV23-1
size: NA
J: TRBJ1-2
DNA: TGCGCCAGCAGACGCCGCCCGACCGTACCCCCTAACTATGGCTACACCTTC
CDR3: CASRRRPTVPPNYGYTF

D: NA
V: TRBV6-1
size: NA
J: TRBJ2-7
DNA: TGTGCCAGCAGTGAAAGTGCGGCAGGCTACGAGCAGTACTTC
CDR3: CASSESAAGYEQYF

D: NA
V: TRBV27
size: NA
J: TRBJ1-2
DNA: TGTGCCAGCAGTTTATCGGGCAGGCTTATCTATGGCTACACCTTC
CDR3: CASSLSGRLIYGYTF

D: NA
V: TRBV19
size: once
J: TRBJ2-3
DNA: TGTGCCAGTAGTATCCAAAGGGGCAGCCCGGATACGCAGTATTTT
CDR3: CASSIQRGSPDTQYF

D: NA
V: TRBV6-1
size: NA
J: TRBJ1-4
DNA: TGTGCTGGCAGTAAAGGACGGAATAATGAAAAACTGTTTTTT
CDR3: CAGSKGRNNEKLFF

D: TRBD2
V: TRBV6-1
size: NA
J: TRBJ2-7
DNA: TGTGCCAGCAGTGAAGGGGGAGCGGGAGCCTACGAGCAGTACTTC
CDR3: CASSEGGAGAYEQYF

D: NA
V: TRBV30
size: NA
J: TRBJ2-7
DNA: TGTGCCTGGAGTGAATGGGGCTACGAACAGTACTTC
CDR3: CAWSEWGYEQYF

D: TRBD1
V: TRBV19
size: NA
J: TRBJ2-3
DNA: TGTGCCAGTAGTATAGGGACAGGGGCAGATACGCAGTATTTT
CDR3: CASSIGTGADTQYF

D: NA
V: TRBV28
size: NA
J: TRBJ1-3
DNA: TGTGCCAGCAGTCACCCTGGAAACACCATATATTTT
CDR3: CASSHPGNTIYF

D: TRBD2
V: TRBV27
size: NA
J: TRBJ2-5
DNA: TGTGCCACCCCCGAAGCGGGAGTTATAGAGACCCAGTACTTC
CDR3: CATPEAGVIETQYF

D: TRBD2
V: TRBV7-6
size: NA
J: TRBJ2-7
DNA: TGTGCCAGCAGCTTAGGTCCACTGGGGACTAGCGGGGGCTACGAGCAGTACTTC
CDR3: CASSLGPLGTSGGYEQYF

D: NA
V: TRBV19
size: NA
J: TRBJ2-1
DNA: TGTGCCAGTAGTACCACTAGCAATGAGCAGTTCTTC
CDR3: CASSTTSNEQFF

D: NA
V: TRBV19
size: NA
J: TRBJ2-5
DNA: TGTGCCAGTACCCTGGGAGTTTCAGGGACCCAGTACTTC
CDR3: CASTLGVSGTQYF

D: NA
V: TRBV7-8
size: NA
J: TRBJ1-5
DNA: TGTGCCAGCAGCCGATTTGATGATCAGCCCCAGCATTTT
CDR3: CASSRFDDQPQHF

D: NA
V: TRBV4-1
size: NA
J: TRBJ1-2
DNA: TGCGCCAGCAGCCAAGATGCGGACAGTCGGATGGCTAACTATGGCTACACCTTC
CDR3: CASSQDADSRMANYGYTF

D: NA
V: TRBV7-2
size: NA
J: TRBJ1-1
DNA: TGTGCCAGCAGCTTCAGGGGTAGGGAGACTGAAGCTTTCTTT
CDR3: CASSFRGRETEAFF

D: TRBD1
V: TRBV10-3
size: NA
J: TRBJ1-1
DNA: TGTGCCATCTTACGAGACCCCAGGGGGACTGAAGCTTTCTTT
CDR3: CAILRDPRGTEAFF

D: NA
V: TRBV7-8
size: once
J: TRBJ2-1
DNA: TGTGCCAGCAGCCGTAAGGTCCGGGATGAGCAGTTCTTC
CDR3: CASSRKVRDEQFF

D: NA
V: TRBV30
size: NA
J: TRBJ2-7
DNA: TGTGCCTGGAGGGGGGGTTGGCTGAACGAGCAGTACTTC
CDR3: CAWRGGWLNEQYF

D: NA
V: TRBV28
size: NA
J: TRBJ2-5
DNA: TGTGCCAGCAGTTTAATCGGCCAGGGGGAGACCCAGTACTTC
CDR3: CASSLIGQGETQYF

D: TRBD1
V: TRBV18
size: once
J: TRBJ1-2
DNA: TGTGCCAGCTCACCCGGGACAGACTATGGCTACACCTTC
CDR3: CASSPGTDYGYTF

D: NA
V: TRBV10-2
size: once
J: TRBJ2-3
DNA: TGCGCCAGCAGCGAGGGACCTAGCACAGATACGCAGTATTTT
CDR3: CASSEGPSTDTQYF

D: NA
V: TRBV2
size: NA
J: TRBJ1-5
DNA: TGTGCCAGCACACCCCTAGAGTATGGGAATAATCAGCCCCAGCATTTT
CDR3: CASTPLEYGNNQPQHF

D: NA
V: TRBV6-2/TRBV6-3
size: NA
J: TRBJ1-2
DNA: TGTGCCAGCAGTCCCCTGGAGAACTATGGCTACACCTTC
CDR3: CASSPLENYGYTF

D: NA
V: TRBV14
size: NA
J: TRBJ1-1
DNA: TGTGCCAGCAGCCCTAGTACACGGACCCAAGCTTTCTTT
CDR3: CASSPSTRTQAFF

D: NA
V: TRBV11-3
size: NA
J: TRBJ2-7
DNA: TGTGCCAGCAGCTTAGATCCTTTTAGCCGATCCTCCTACGAGCAGTACTTC
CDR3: CASSLDPFSRSSYEQYF

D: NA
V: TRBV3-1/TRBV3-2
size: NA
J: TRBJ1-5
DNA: TGTGCCAGCAGCCAAGGGGGGGCAGTCTTCAATCAGCCCCAGCATTTT
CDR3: CASSQGGAVFNQPQHF

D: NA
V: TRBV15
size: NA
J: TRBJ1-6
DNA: TGTGCCACCAGCAGAGTTAAGGGTTCACCCCTCCACTTT
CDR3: CATSRVKGSPLHF

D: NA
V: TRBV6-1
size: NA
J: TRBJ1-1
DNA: TGTGCCAGCAGTGAGCCTCCGGGGACTGAAGCTTTCTTT
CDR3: CASSEPPGTEAFF

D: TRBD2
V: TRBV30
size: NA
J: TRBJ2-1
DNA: TGTGCCTACAGGACTAGCGGGAGCGATGAGCAGTTCTTC
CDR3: CAYRTSGSDEQFF

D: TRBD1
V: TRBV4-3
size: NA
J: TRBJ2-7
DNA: TGCGCCAGCAGCCAAGCCGCAGGGGGCGCGGTATGGGGATCCGAGCAGTACTTC
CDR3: CASSQAAGGAVWGSEQYF

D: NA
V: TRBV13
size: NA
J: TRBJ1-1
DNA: TGTGCCAGCAGTGTTCTGAACACTGAAGCTTTCTTT
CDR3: CASSVLNTEAFF

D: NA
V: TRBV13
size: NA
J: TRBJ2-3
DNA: TGTGCCAGCAGCGGTCGGGATACGCAGTATTTT
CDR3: CASSGRDTQYF

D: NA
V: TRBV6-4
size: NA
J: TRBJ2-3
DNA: TGTGCCAGCAGTGACTCGGGGGGCCTCACAGATACGCAGTATTTT
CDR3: CASSDSGGLTDTQYF

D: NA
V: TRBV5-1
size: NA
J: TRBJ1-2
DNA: TGCGCCAGCAGCTTGGCGCCGGTTGGTAACTATGGCTACACCTTC
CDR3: CASSLAPVGNYGYTF

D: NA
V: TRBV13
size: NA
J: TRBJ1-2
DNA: TGTGCCAGCAGCTTAGGGGGCGGCAGGCTCGATGGCTACACCTTC
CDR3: CASSLGGGRLDGYTF

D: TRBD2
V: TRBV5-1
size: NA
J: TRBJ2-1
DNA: TGCGCCAGCAGCCCTCAGTGGGGGGGGGTAAATGAGCAGTTCTTC
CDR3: CASSPQWGGVNEQFF

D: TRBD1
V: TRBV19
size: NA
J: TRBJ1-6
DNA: TGTGCCAGTAGGGGGACAGGGGATTTTTCACCCCTCCACTTT
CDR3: CASRGTGDFSPLHF

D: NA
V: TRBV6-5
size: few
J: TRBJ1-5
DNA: TGTGCCAGCAGTCTCGGGGTCACAAATCAGCCCCAGCATTTT
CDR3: CASSLGVTNQPQHF

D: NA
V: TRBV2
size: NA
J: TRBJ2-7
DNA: TGTGCCAGCAGTGTTTCCTACGAGCAGTACTTC
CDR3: CASSVSYEQYF

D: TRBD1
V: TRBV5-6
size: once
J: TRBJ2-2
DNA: TGTGCCAGCAGCCCCCTCAAGACCGGGACAGGGGGCACCGGGGAGCTGTTTTTT
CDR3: CASSPLKTGTGGTGELFF